This T cell receptor (beta chain) was obtained from a study of blood T cell repertoires in COVID-19. Study details: Acute and convalescent COVID-19 specimens originated in the United States, Italy and Spain. PBMCs, B-cell-depleted T cells, or T cells provided the cDNA or gDNA that made up the material.

Authors' methods: Researchers report that nucleated cell counts were estimated from reference gene primer amplification. Sequenced by immunoSEQ multiplex PCR; TCRdb stores in-frame clones only, minus some. That table furnishes V, J and clone size, whereas the DNA furnished D and trimming. The table lists roughly 300,000 clones, around 87% of them singletons. V shed 5 bases and J 1 base; nucleotides not matched to a gene: 2. CDR1 KGHSH and CDR2 LQKENI come from the germline V gene. This CDR3 region has 14 residues. The rearrangement links TRBV18 to TRBJ1-3; 7 positions agree with TRBD1. The source material was peripheral blood. This receptor was identified in a woman aged 40 to 49 who had recovered from COVID-19. The CDR3, as DNA: TGTGCCAGCTCATCAGGGGGGTCTGGAAACACCATATATTTT. Translation: CASSSGGSGNTIYF.